This T cell receptor (beta chain) comes out of a study of CD8+ T cells in alopecia areata. Study at large: Tofacitinib administration persisted for 6 to 18 months, succeeded by 6 months off drug. General study findings and limits: It was observed that many expanded lesional clones persisted in scalp and blood during tofacitinib.

Extracted from the samples, RNA was reverse transcribed into cDNA to serve as the sequencing template. Clones were read by immunoSEQ multiplex PCR, and TCRdb kept only the in-frame ones, dropping some. The sample includes approximately 120,000 clones, about 59% of them seen just once. Treatment in this sample: oral pan-JAK inhibitor, 5-10 mg twice daily. In alopecia areata patients, both lesional scalp punch biopsies and peripheral blood were collected. This clone was detected only a few times. The antigen remains undetermined. Trimming pared 0 bases from V and 4 bases from J, leaving 9 bases between. CDR3 length: 14 residues. Germline values: CDR1 KGHSH, CDR2 LQKENI.

The sequence derives from a human donor with alopecia areata. V and J are TRBV18 and TRBJ2-5, with D tentatively TRBD2 (5 bases). Sequencing used CD4+ T cells sorted from blood, obtained at week 4, from a patient treated with tofacitinib. The CDR3, as DNA: TGTGCCAGCTCACCACCCGCGGAGGCAGAGACCCAGTACTTC. Residues: CASSPPAEAETQYF.